Listed below are T cell receptor beta chains from one sample, sequenced in a study of blood T cell repertoires in COVID-19. TCRdb's table, derived via immunoSEQ multiplex PCR, lists solely in-frame clones and lacks some. The table records about 98,000 clones, about 81% of them present only once. The sequenced material came from peripheral blood. These receptors were collected from a man older than 75 with acute or convalescent COVID-19. The CDR3 runs from the conserved cysteine through the conserved F or W. Each record gives: V gene, J gene, D gene, CDR3 protein. D genes are given only for firm matches.

V: TRBV18; J: TRBJ1-1; D: -; CDR3: CASSPSSGAEAFF
V: TRBV5-1; J: TRBJ1-5; D: TRBD1; CDR3: CASSLGTGGGRPQHF
V: TRBV28; J: TRBJ2-5; D: -; CDR3: CASTAGASRGTQYF
V: TRBV12-3/TRBV12-4; J: TRBJ2-5; D: -; CDR3: CASSPHDGETQYF
V: TRBV19; J: TRBJ2-5; D: TRBD2; CDR3: CASTARLAGQETQYF
V: TRBV30; J: TRBJ2-7; D: TRBD1; CDR3: CAWTGGISYEQYF
V: TRBV7-8; J: TRBJ2-5; D: -; CDR3: CASSPQETQYF
V: TRBV15; J: TRBJ1-1; D: -; CDR3: CATSRTGNTEAFF
V: TRBV4-3; J: TRBJ2-7; D: TRBD1; CDR3: CASSQDNWGQHYEQYF
V: TRBV28; J: TRBJ1-3; D: -; CDR3: CASSLRRVSGNTIYF
V: TRBV10-3; J: TRBJ2-3; D: -; CDR3: CAVSGRRGGTDTQYF
V: TRBV28; J: TRBJ2-2; D: TRBD1; CDR3: CASIRGTGELFF
V: TRBV7-6; J: TRBJ2-5; D: TRBD1; CDR3: CASSSSWTGKETQYF
V: TRBV5-1; J: TRBJ2-1; D: TRBD2; CDR3: CASSLVAGGSGGPYNEQFF
V: TRBV6-2/TRBV6-3; J: TRBJ1-2; D: -; CDR3: CASSLSHLPQGNYGYTF
V: TRBV28; J: TRBJ2-4; D: -; CDR3: CASSLLQVRGDIQYF
V: TRBV2; J: TRBJ1-3; D: -; CDR3: CASSEDAISGNTIYF
V: TRBV19; J: TRBJ2-5; D: -; CDR3: CASSAGARETQYF
V: TRBV7-9; J: TRBJ2-7; D: TRBD2; CDR3: CASSPILAGDDYEQYF
V: TRBV5-6; J: TRBJ1-6; D: -; CDR3: CASSLFSGANSPLHF
V: TRBV5-4; J: TRBJ2-1; D: TRBD2; CDR3: CASSFGLAGAGEQFF
V: TRBV11-2; J: TRBJ2-7; D: -; CDR3: CASSSATGTRSYEQYF
V: TRBV5-4; J: TRBJ2-2; D: -; CDR3: CASSPQGRGTGELFF
V: TRBV30; J: TRBJ1-2; D: -; CDR3: CAWSRQVYGYTF
V: TRBV15; J: TRBJ2-3; D: -; CDR3: CATSRGDTSTDTQYF
V: TRBV19; J: TRBJ1-3; D: -; CDR3: CASSYTDISGNTIYF
V: TRBV2; J: TRBJ2-5; D: -; CDR3: CANRRLQETQYF
V: TRBV7-2; J: TRBJ1-2; D: -; CDR3: CASTLQRNYGYTF
V: TRBV5-8; J: TRBJ1-2; D: TRBD1; CDR3: CASSLDRVRGYTF
V: TRBV5-1; J: TRBJ2-7; D: TRBD2; CDR3: CASSLVAGSYEQYF
V: TRBV28; J: TRBJ2-3; D: -; CDR3: CATEERSTDTQYF
V: TRBV6-6; J: TRBJ2-4; D: TRBD1; CDR3: CASSTLGGAGIQYF
V: TRBV14; J: TRBJ1-1; D: -; CDR3: CASSQQGGRTEAFF
V: TRBV30; J: TRBJ1-6; D: -; CDR3: CAWSSQGFFSSPLHF
V: TRBV5-1; J: TRBJ2-3; D: TRBD2; CDR3: CASSLEVRESPDTQYF